A single sample gave rise to the 18 T cell receptor beta chains below, sequenced in a study of patients and donors after allogeneic stem cell transplantation. TCRdb fed the RT-PCR reads into MiXCR, producing one record per CDR3 protein. The repertoire consists of about 200,000 distinct CDR3 sequences, with 35% to 45% occurring once and the leading ten covering around 10%. The sequencing input was blood, either unsorted or a sorted T cell fraction (not recorded which). The receptors here all came from a human donor who was either an allogeneic HSCT recipient or a stem cell or donor lymphocyte infusion donor (not recorded which). It is not recorded whose cells these are; they may come from a transplant donor.

This sequence joins TRBV12-3 or TRBV12-4 and TRBJ1-5, with D uncertain. With 7 bases removed from V and 4 bases from J, the gap between germline ends came to 8 bases. The CDR3 loop spans 12 amino acids. CDR3 region: CASKLGNQPQHF. The CDR3, as DNA: TGTGCCAGCAAGCTGGGGAATCAGCCCCAGCATTTT.

This clonotype was found a few times. The chain's CDR3 is CASSLGLGETQYF. CDR3 in DNA: TGTGCCAGCAGCTTAGGACTAGGGGAGACCCAGTACTTC. The chain couples TRBV5-6 to TRBJ2-5; TRBD2 matches 7 bases. In germline, CDR1 is SGHDT, CDR2 YYEEEE. The CDR3 is made up of 13 amino acids. J lost 5 bases, V lost 2 bases, and 3 bases had no gene match.

A few counts support this clonotype. The CDR3 loop reads CASSLEAAGNTIYF. CDR3 bases: TGCGCCAGCAGCTTGGAGGCAGCTGGAAACACCATATATTTT. The rearrangement uses TRBV5-1 and TRBJ1-3; no clear D. CDR3 length equals 14 residues. The germline CDR1 and CDR2 sequences are SGHRS and YFSETQ. V was pared by 0 bases and J by 2 bases, with 6 bases between.

The chain combines TRBV5-1 with TRBJ1-5; weak D call: TRBD1 (5 bases). CDR3 size: 14 residues. Trimming removed 4 bases from V and 6 bases from J, with 14 bases in between. Germline CDR1 reads SGHRS; CDR2 reads YFSETQ. Here the CDR3 DNA reads TGCGCCAGCAGCCTGGGGCTGGGGGGTCAGCCCCAGCATTTT. This sequence encodes CASSLGLGGQPQHF.

The chain uses TRBV24-1 and TRBJ1-1, with TRBD1 matching over 7 bases. Losses at the gene ends were 3 bases for V and 1 base for J; bases not matched to a gene: 10. Germline V CDR1 and CDR2: KGHDR, SFDVKD. The CDR3 covers 17 residues. The CDR3 coding sequence is TGTGCCACCAGTGATCCCCCGACAGGGTTGGGGAACACTGAAGCTTTCTTT. This codes for CATSDPPTGLGNTEAFF.

Here the CDR3 reads CASSSPGQNTGELFF. In nucleotides, the CDR3 is TGTGCCAGCAGTTCTCCGGGACAAAACACCGGGGAGCTGTTTTTT. The rearrangement uses TRBV6-2 or TRBV6-3 and TRBJ2-2, with D perhaps matching TRBD1 (6 bases). V dropped 4 bases and J dropped 2 bases, with 11 bases sitting between them. Germline CDR1 MNHEY, CDR2 SVGEGT. CDR3 length: 15 amino acids.

Only a few counts were recorded for this clonotype. Germline is not matched at one junction end, which may reflect a read error. V and J are TRBV5-1 and TRBJ1-1; unclear D gene. The CDR3 contains 16 residues. CDR1 and CDR2 from the germline V gene are SGHRS and YFSETQ. The CDR3 DNA follows: TGCGCCAGCAGCTACCACCGCAAGGAGCGGAACGCTGAAGCTTTCTTT. The encoded protein is CASSYHRKERNAEAFF.

This clonotype was seen a few times. The V call is TRBV12-3 or TRBV12-4, the J call TRBJ1-2; D gene ambiguous. V was cut by 8 bases and J by 5 bases, with 9 bases left in between. The CDR3 spans 11 residues. CDR3 nucleotides: TGTGCCAGCGTCTTGGGGTATGGCTACACCTTC. Residues: CASVLGYGYTF.

There are a few counts of this clonotype. The V call is TRBV9, the J call TRBJ1-6, with D possibly matching TRBD1 (5 bases). The germline gives CDR1 SGDLS, CDR2 YYNGEE. The CDR3 has 14 amino acids. Trimming pared 3 bases from V and 10 bases from J, leaving 14 bases between. CDR3 bases: TGTGCCAGCAGCGCCAAGGGGTTTGGCTCACCCCTCCACTTT. The encoded protein is CASSAKGFGSPLHF. The full variable domain, its missing parts supplied by reference TRBV9 and TRBJ1-6, is DSGVTQTPKHLITATGQRVTLRCSPRSGDLSVYWYQQSLDQGLQFLIQYYNGEERAKGNILERFSAQQFPDLHSELNLSSLELGDSALYFCASSAKGFGSPLHFGNGTRLTVT.

This chain connects TRBV27 to TRBJ2-7, with TRBD1 matching 8 bases. Trimming removed 10 bases from V and 0 bases from J; junction bases left unmatched: 8. This CDR3 has 14 residues. Germline loops: CDR1 MNHEY, CDR2 SMNVEV (reference sequence). The CDR3 protein is CATGTGDISYEQYF. The CDR3 nucleotides are TGTGCCACCGGGACAGGAGACATCTCCTACGAGCAGTACTTC.

In DNA form, the CDR3 reads TGTGCCAGCAGCCACCGGAGCAAGGAAAAACTGTTTTTT. Translating it yields CASSHRSKEKLFF. The chain recombines TRBV3-1 with TRBJ1-4; D call uncertain. This CDR3 contains 13 residues. Germline loops: CDR1 LGHDT, CDR2 YNNKEL (reference sequence). The V and J ends lost 3 bases and 8 bases respectively, with 10 bases between them.

This chain links TRBV7-9 with TRBJ1-2, with D maybe TRBD1 (5 bases). The CDR3 runs to 17 residues. Trimming took off 1 base at V and 2 bases at J, with 17 bases between the two ends. The germline gives CDR1 SEHNR, CDR2 FQNEAQ (reference sequence). CDR3 amino acids: CASSLGKGAGQNYGYTF. CDR3 bases: TGTGCCAGCAGCTTAGGCAAAGGTGCAGGGCAAAACTATGGCTACACCTTC.

A few counts support this clonotype. CDR3 sequence reads: CASTNNRGGYTF. For the CDR3, the DNA is TGTGCCAGCACCAACAACAGGGGGGGCTACACCTTC. The gene calls are TRBV12-3 or TRBV12-4 and TRBJ1-2; the match to TRBD1 covers 8 bases. This CDR3 has 12 amino acids. The J segment lost 8 bases and the V segment lost 7 bases, leaving 6 bases of the junction unmatched.

The chain uses TRBV4-3 and TRBJ2-7; no reliable D call. Deletions cut 0 bases from V and 7 bases from J, with 10 bases between. The length of the CDR3 is 13 residues. In germline, CDR1 is LGHNA, CDR2 YSLEER. The CDR3 coding sequence is TGCGCCAGCAGCCAAGATACATTTTGGGAGCAGTACTTC. This translates into CASSQDTFWEQYF.

V usage is TRBV7-9 and J usage is TRBJ1-2, with 11 bases matching TRBD1. The CDR3 length is 15 residues. The trim removed 0 bases at V and 5 bases at J, leaving 2 bases unmatched. Germline CDR1 is SEHNR and CDR2 is FQNEAQ (reference sequence). The chain's CDR3 is CASSLAGTGGYGYTF. CDR3 sequence (DNA): TGTGCCAGCAGCTTAGCCGGGACAGGGGGGTATGGCTACACCTTC.

The V call is TRBV12-3 or TRBV12-4, the J call TRBJ1-1; 8 bases align to TRBD1. J gave up 8 bases and V 7 bases, and 9 bases lay outside the gene matches. CDR3 length: 13 residues. The CDR3 DNA follows: TGTGCCAGCACCTGGGACAGGTCTGGCGAAGCTTTCTTT. Encoded protein: CASTWDRSGEAFF.

This clonotype was picked up a small number of times. The CDR3 protein is CASSHPGTANTEAFF. Here the CDR3 DNA reads TGTGCCAGCAGTCATCCCGGGACAGCGAACACTGAAGCTTTCTTT. The genes are TRBV12-3 or TRBV12-4 and TRBJ1-1; 7 bases line up with TRBD1. The CDR3 runs to 15 residues. V lost 5 bases and J lost 1; bases outside the gene matches: 7.

The V call is TRBV2, the J call TRBJ2-7; no reliable D call. V was pared by 3 bases and J by 1 base, with 13 bases between. CDR1 and CDR2 from the germline V gene are SNHLY and FYNNEI. CDR3 length: 15 amino acids. In DNA, the CDR3 is TGTGCCAGCAGTGACGGACCTGGGGTATCCTACGAGCAGTACTTC. Amino acids: CASSDGPGVSYEQYF.